Below, 11 T cell receptor beta chains from the same sample are listed, as sequenced in a study of CD8+ T cells in alopecia areata. RNA was extracted and reverse transcribed into cDNA as the sequencing template. Generated by immunoSEQ multiplex PCR, the TCRdb table keeps only in-frame clones and is missing some. The sample includes about 110,000 clones, none of them occurring once. The source material was lesional skin. Receptors were obtained from a C3H/HeJ mouse with alopecia areata. MHC haplotype: H2-k.

Turning to this clone: The gene symbols are mouse symbols. The read terminates 4 residues ahead of where the CDR3 ends, so the germline J gene completes it. Other DNA variants within this sample encode the same CDR3. This chain uses TRBV1 with TRBJ1-1; D is perhaps TRBD1 (5 bases). This CDR3 has 14 amino acids. Trimming took off 3 bases at V and 3 bases at J, with 11 bases between the two ends. Germline CDR1 reads NSQYPW; CDR2 reads LRSPGD (reference sequence). Incomplete CDR3 DNA: TGCACCTGCAGTGCGAGGGGAGGGGACACA. Amino acid sequence: CTCSARGGDT. The entire CDR3 sequence reads CTCSARGGDTEVFF. Based on the CDR3 plus reference TRBV1 and TRBJ1-1, the full variable domain is VTLLEQNPRWRLVPRGQAVNLRCILKNSQYPWMSWYQQDLQKQLQWLFTLRSPGDKEVKSLPGADYLATRVTDTELRLQVANMSQGRTLYCTCSARGGDTEVFFGKGTRLTVV.

Of note for this clone: Each gene name is a mouse one. The observed sequence ends 4 residues before the CDR3 terminus, with the missing tail filled in from the germline J gene. The rearrangement joins TRBV1 to TRBJ1-1; D might be TRBD1 (6 bases). Germline CDR1 is NSQYPW and CDR2 is LRSPGD (reference sequence). The CDR3 is made up of 17 amino acids. V lost 0 bases and J 4 bases, leaving 18 bases between the germline ends. The CDR3 loop reads CTCSADQSRGGGTEVFF. CDR3 bases read: TGCACCTGCAGTGCAGATCAAAGTAGGGGGGGAGGCACA. Full variable domain (missing parts from reference TRBV1 and TRBJ1-1): VTLLEQNPRWRLVPRGQAVNLRCILKNSQYPWMSWYQQDLQKQLQWLFTLRSPGDKEVKSLPGADYLATRVTDTELRLQVANMSQGRTLYCTCSADQSRGGGTEVFFGKGTRLTVV.

There are a few counts of this clone. At residue 12, the TCRdb protein and translated DNA are inconsistent; the protein given comes from the DNA. Since a much larger clone is just one base distant, this may be a read error. All gene names here are mouse names. The read ends 3 residues shy of where the CDR3 ends; the end is completed using the germline J gene. V usage is TRBV19 and J usage is TRBJ1-3, with 9 positions matching TRBD1. V lost 4 bases, J lost 3 bases, and 5 bases stayed unmatched. Germline V gives CDR1 FNHDT, CDR2 SITEND (reference sequence). The CDR3 runs 15 residues. The CDR3 bases that were read are TGTGCCAGCAGTCTCCGGGACAGGGATGGAAATACG. It translates to CASSLRDRDGNT. The whole CDR3 reads CASSLRDRDGNTLYF. Full variable domain (missing parts from reference TRBV19 and TRBJ1-3): GGIITQTPKFLIGQEGQKLTLKCQQNFNHDTMYWYRQDSGKGLRLIYYSITENDLQKGDLSEGYDASREKKSSFSLTVTSAQKNEMAVFLCASSLRDRDGNTLYFGEGSRLIVV.

This clone occurred a few times. Gene names are the mouse ones. The read falls 4 residues short of the CDR3 end, and the missing part is taken from the germline J gene. The chain employs TRBV19 and TRBJ1-1; perhaps TRBD1 as D (5 bases). V lost 7 bases and J 0 bases, leaving 10 bases between the germline ends. Looked up from germline, CDR1 is FNHDT and CDR2 is SITEND (reference sequence). The CDR3 has 13 amino acids. CDR3 loop: CASLQDANTEVFF. The covered CDR3 bases are TGTGCCAGCCTACAGGATGCAAACACA.

This clone was seen more than once but under ten times. Germline and genes: mouse. The CDR3 protein is CTCSADGRDFFYEQYF. The sequenced part of the CDR3 DNA is TGCACCTGCAGTGCAGATGGCCGGGACTTTTTTTAT. V is TRBV1 and J is TRBJ2-7, with D possibly matching TRBD2 (6 bases). The read comes to an end 4 residues before the CDR3 does, leaving the germline J gene to fill in the end. The CDR3 loop spans 16 amino acids. Per the germline V gene, CDR1 is NSQYPW and CDR2 is LRSPGD (reference sequence).

Note on this clone: Gene names and germline refer to mouse. This chain's CDR3 is CASTRQGSNERLFF. Partial CDR3 DNA: TGTGCCAGCACAAGACAGGGCTCCAACGAA. V and J are TRBV19 and TRBJ1-4, with 7 positions matching TRBD1. The CDR3 extends 4 residues past the end of the read, so its final part is completed from the germline J gene. Unmatched junction bases numbered 4, after V lost 6 bases and J lost 2 bases. The CDR3 is 14 residues long. Germline V lookup: CDR1 FNHDT, CDR2 SITEND (reference sequence).

This clone was observed a handful of times. Each gene name is a mouse one. The read ends 4 residues shy of where the CDR3 ends; the end is completed using the germline J gene. The chain links TRBV13-3 to TRBJ2-5, with 11 bases that match TRBD1. Germline CDR1 and CDR2: NNHDY and SYVADS. The CDR3 contains 14 residues. CDR3 amino acids: CASAWTGGEDTQYF. The CDR3 bases that were read are TGTGCCAGCGCCTGGACAGGGGGCGAAGAC.

On this clone itself: Mouse names are used for the genes. The sequenced fragment ends 4 residues before the CDR3 boundary, so the rest is inferred from the germline J gene. The chain couples TRBV13-2 to TRBJ2-7, with TRBD2 matching over 8 bases. The CDR3 runs to 12 residues. Looked up from germline, CDR1 is NNHNN and CDR2 is SYGAGS (reference sequence). V gave up 5 bases and J gave up 3 bases; unmatched junction bases: 1. CDR3 bases read: TGTGCCAGCGGGACTGGGGTCTAT. It codes for CASGTGVY. The CDR3 in full is CASGTGVYEQYF.

This clone was seen a few times. The germline and genes are mouse ones. The CDR3 end lies 4 residues beyond the end of the read and is filled in from the germline J gene. V and J are TRBV13-1 and TRBJ1-2; D perhaps matches TRBD1 (6 bases). This CDR3 comprises 13 residues. Germline V gene lookup returns CDR1 NSHNY and CDR2 SYGAGN. The ends were cut back, 2 bases at V and 4 bases at J, with 9 bases in the middle. The CDR3 protein is CASSERQASDYTF. The DNA read from the CDR3 is TGTGCCAGCAGTGAACGACAGGCCTCC.

This clone was seen only a few times. At one end, the junction sequence differs from germline, possibly due to a read error. The gene symbols are mouse symbols. The read finishes 4 residues shy of the CDR3 end, and the germline J gene is used to complete it. The rearrangement links TRBV13-3 to TRBJ2-4; TRBD2 matches 12 bases. The germline CDR1 and CDR2 sequences are NNHDY and SYVADS. This CDR3 is 18 amino acids long. CDR3 bases read: TGTGCCAGCAGTGACCCCGGGACTGGGGGGTCTGGTCAGAAC. Amino acids: CASSDPGTGGSGQN. The complete CDR3 reads CASSDPGTGGSGQNTLYF.

Worth noting for this clone: Gene names refer to mouse genes. The read ends 4 residues before the CDR3 terminus; that terminus is restored from the germline J gene. This chain joins TRBV3 and TRBJ2-5; TRBD2 matches at 9 bases. The CDR3 covers 15 residues. With 2 bases clipped from V and 0 bases from J, the junction kept 0 bases outside the gene matches. Germline V gene data show CDR1 as SNHLY and CDR2 as FYNGKV (reference sequence). The CDR3 loop reads CASSLLGGNQDTQYF. CDR3 DNA, as far as it was read: TGTGCCAGCAGCTTACTGGGGGGGAACCAAGAC.